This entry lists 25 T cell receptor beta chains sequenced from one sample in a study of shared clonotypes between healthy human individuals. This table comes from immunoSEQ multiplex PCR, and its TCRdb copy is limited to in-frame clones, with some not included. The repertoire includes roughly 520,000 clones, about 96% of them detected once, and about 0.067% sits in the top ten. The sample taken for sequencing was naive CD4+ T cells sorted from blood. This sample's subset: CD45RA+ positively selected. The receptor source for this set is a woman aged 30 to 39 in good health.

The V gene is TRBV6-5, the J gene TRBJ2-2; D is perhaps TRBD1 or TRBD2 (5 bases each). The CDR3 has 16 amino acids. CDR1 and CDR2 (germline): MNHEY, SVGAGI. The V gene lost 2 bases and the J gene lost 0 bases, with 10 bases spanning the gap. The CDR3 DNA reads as TGTGCCAGCAGTTACACGGGGCGGACGAACACCGGGGAGCTGTTTTTT. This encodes CASSYTGRTNTGELFF.

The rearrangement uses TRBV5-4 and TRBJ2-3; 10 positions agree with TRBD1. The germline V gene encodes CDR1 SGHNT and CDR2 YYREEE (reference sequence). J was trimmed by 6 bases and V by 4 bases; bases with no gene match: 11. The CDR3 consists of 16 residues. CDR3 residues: CASSGAGTGVRDTQYF. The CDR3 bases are TGTGCCAGCAGCGGAGCCGGGACAGGGGTTCGCGATACGCAGTATTTT.

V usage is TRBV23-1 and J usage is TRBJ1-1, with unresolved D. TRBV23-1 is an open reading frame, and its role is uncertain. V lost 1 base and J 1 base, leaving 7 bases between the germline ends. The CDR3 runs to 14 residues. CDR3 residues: CASSQFPENTEAFF. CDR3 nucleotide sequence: TGCGCCAGCAGTCAATTTCCAGAGAACACTGAAGCTTTCTTT.

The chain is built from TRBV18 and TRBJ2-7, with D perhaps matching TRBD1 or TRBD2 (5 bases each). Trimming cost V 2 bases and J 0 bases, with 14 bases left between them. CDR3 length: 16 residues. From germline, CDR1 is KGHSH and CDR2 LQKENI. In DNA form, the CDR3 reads TGTGCCAGCTCACCAATGTATGGGGGTGGCTCCTACGAGCAGTACTTC. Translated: CASSPMYGGGSYEQYF.

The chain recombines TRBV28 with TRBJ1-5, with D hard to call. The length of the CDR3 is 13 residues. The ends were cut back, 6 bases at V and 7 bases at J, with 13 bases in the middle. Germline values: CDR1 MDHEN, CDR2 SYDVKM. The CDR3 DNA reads TGTGCCAGCAGCACTAACAACGTACAGCCCCAGCATTTT. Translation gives CASSTNNVQPQHF.

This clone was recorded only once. CDR3 in DNA: TGTGCCAGTAGTTCCCGGTCAGGGGGCGGCAGCACAGATACGCAGTATTTT. Protein: CASSSRSGGGSTDTQYF. The J gene is TRBJ2-3, the V gene TRBV19, with 8 bases that match TRBD1. V shed 5 bases and J 0 bases; nucleotides not matched to a gene: 10. The germline gives CDR1 LNHDA, CDR2 SQIVND (reference sequence). The CDR3 is 17 amino acids.

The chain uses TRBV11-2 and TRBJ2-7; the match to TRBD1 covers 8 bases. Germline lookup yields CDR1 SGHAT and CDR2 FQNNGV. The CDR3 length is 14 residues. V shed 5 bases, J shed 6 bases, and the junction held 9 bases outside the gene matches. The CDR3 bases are TGTGCCAGCAGCACCAGGGGGCTTCAGTCCGAGCAGTACTTC. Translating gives CASSTRGLQSEQYF.

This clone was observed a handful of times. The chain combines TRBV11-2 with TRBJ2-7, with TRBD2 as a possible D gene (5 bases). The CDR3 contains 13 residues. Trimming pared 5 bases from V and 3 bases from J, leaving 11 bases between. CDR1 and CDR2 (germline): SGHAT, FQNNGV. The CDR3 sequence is CASSMSGSYEQYF. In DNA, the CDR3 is TGTGCCAGCAGCATGAGCGGAAGCTACGAGCAGTACTTC.

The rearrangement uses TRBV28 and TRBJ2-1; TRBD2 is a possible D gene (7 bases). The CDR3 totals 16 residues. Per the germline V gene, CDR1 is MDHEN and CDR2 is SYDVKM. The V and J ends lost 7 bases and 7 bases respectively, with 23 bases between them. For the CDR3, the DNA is TGTGCCAGCATCTCTACGGGGGCGGGAGAGAGGAATGAGCAGTTCTTC. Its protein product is CASISTGAGERNEQFF.

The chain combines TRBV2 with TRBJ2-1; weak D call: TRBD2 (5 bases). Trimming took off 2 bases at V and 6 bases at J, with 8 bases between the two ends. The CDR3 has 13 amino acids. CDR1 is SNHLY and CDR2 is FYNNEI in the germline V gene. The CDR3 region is CASSETRSNEQFF. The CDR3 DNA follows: TGTGCCAGCAGTGAAACTAGAAGCAATGAGCAGTTCTTC.

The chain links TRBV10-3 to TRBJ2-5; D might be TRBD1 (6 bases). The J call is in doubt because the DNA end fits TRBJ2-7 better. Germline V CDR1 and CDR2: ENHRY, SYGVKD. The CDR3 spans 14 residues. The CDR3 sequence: CAISETGSSYEQYF. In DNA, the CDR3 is TGTGCCATCAGTGAGACAGGGAGTAGCTACGAGCAGTACTTC.

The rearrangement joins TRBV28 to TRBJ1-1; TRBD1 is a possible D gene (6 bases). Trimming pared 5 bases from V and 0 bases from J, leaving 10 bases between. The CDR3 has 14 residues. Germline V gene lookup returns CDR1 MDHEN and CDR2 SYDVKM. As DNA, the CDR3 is TGTGCCAGCAGTGGAGGACAGATGAACACTGAAGCTTTCTTT. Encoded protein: CASSGGQMNTEAFF.

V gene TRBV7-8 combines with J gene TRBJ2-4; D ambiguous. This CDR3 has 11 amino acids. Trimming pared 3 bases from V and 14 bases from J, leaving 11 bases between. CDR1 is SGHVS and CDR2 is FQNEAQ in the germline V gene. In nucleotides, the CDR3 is TGTGCCAGCAGCTTGTTACAGAAAAAGTACTTC. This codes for CASSLLQKKYF.

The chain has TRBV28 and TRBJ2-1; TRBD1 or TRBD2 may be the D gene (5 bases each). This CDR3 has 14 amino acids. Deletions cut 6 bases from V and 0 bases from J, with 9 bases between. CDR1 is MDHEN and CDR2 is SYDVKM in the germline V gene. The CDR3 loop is CASRVRGSYNEQFF. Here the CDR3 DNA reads TGTGCCAGCAGGGTGAGGGGCTCCTACAATGAGCAGTTCTTC.

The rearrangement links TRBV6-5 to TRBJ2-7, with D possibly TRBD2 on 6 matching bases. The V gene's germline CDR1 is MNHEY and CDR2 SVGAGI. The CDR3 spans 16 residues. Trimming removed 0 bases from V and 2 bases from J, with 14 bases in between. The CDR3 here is CASSYSMGGDAYEQYF. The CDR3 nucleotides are TGTGCCAGCAGTTACTCGATGGGCGGGGATGCCTACGAGCAGTACTTC.

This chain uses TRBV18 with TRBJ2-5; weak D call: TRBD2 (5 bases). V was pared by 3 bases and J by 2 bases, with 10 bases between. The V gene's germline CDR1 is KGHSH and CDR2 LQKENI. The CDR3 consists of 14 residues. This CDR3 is CASSPQRLQETQYF. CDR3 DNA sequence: TGTGCCAGCTCACCTCAGCGGCTACAAGAGACCCAGTACTTC. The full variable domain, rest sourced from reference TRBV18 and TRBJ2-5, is NAGVMQNPRHLVRRRGQEARLRCSPMKGHSHVYWYRQLPEEGLKFMVYLQKENIIDESGMPKERFSAEFPKEGPSILRIQQVVRGDSAAYFCASSPQRLQETQYFGPGTRLLVL.

The CDR3 loop is CASSLGEDYEQYF. CDR3 sequence (DNA): TGTGCCAGCAGCTTAGGAGAGGACTACGAGCAGTACTTC. The genes are TRBV11-1 and TRBJ2-7; no clear D. Trimming cost V 1 base and J 3 bases, with 7 bases left between them. The germline gives CDR1 SGHAT, CDR2 FQDESV (reference sequence). The CDR3 runs 13 residues. The whole variable domain, remainder taken from reference TRBV11-1 and TRBJ2-7, is EAEVAQSPRYKITEKSQAVAFWCDPISGHATLYWYRQILGQGPELLVQFQDESVVDDSQLPKDRFSAERLKGVDSTLKIQPAELGDSAMYLCASSLGEDYEQYFGPGTRLTVT.

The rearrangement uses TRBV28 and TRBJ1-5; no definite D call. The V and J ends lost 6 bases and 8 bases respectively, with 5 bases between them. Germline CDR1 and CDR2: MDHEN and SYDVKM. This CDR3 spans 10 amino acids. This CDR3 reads CASSREPQHF. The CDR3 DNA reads TGTGCCAGCAGCCGGGAGCCCCAGCATTTT.

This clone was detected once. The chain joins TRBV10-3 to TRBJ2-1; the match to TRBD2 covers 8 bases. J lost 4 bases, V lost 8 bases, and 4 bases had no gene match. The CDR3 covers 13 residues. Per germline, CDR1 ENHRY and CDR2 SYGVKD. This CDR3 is CAIGLAEYNEQFF. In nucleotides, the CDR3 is TGTGCCATCGGACTAGCCGAATACAATGAGCAGTTCTTC.

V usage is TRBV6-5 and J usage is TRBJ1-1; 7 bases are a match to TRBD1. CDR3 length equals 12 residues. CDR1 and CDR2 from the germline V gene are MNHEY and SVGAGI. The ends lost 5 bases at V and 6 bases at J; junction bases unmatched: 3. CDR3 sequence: CASSRQGSEAFF. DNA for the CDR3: TGTGCCAGCAGTAGACAGGGATCTGAAGCTTTCTTT.

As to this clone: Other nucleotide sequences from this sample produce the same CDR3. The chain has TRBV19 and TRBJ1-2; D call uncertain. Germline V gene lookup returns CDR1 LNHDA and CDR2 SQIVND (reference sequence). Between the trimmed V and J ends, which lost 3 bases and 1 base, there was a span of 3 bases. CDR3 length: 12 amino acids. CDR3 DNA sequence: TGTGCCAGTAGTATCAGTAACTATGGCTACACCTTC. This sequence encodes CASSISNYGYTF.

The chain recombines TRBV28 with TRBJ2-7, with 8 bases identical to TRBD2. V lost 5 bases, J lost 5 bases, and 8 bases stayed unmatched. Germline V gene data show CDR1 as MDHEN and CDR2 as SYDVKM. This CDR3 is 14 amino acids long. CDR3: CASSLPGGGDEQYF. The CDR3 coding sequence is TGTGCCAGCAGTCTCCCCGGGGGGGGTGACGAGCAGTACTTC.

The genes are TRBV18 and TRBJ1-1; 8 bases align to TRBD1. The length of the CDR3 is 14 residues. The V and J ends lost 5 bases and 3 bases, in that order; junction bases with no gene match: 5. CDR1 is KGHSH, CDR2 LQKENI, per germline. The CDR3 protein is CASSGQGGDTEAFF. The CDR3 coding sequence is TGTGCCAGCTCAGGACAGGGAGGGGACACTGAAGCTTTCTTT.

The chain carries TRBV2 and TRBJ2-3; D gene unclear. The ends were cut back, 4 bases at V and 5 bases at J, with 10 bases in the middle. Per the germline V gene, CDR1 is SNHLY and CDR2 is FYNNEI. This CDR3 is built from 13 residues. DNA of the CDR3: TGTGCCAGCAGTGGATTAGTCTTAGATACGCAGTATTTT. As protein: CASSGLVLDTQYF. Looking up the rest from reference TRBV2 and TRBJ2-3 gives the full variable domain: EPEVTQTPSHQVTQMGQEVILRCVPISNHLYFYWYRQILGQKVEFLVSFYNNEISEKSEIFDDQFSVERPDGSNFTLKIRSTKLEDSAMYFCASSGLVLDTQYFGPGTRLTVL.

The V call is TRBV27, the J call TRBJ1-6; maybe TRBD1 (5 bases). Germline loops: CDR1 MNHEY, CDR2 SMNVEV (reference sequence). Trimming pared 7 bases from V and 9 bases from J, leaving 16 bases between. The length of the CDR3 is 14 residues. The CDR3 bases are TGTGCCAGCAACCAATGGGGGAGCAGTTCACCCCTCCACTTT. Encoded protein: CASNQWGSSSPLHF.